The 27 T cell receptor beta chains below were found in one sample sequenced in a study of cytomegalovirus exposure and HLA in healthy donors. In the PCR, 60 Vbeta and 13 Jbeta primers were used. Only in-frame clones appear in the TCRdb table, and some are missing; sequencing was by immunoSEQ multiplex PCR. Seen here are 100,000 to 130,000 clones, over 70% observed once, and the top ten hold around 2.3%. The material sequenced was PBMCs. The receptors were sampled from a man aged 25 to 40 in good health and CMV-seronegative.

This clone was recorded a few times. V is TRBV4-1 and J is TRBJ2-5, with 8 positions matching TRBD2. The CDR3 covers 17 residues. Germline CDR1 and CDR2: MGHRA and YSYEKL. V lost 0 bases, J lost 1 base, and 7 bases stayed unmatched. The CDR3, as DNA: TGCGCCAGCAGCCAAGATCAGCCCGGGACTAGCCAAGAGACCCAGTACTTC. This gives the protein CASSQDQPGTSQETQYF.

The chain links TRBV25-1 to TRBJ1-2, with 9 positions matching TRBD1. CDR1 MGHDK and CDR2 SYGVNS come from the germline V gene. Trimming at V came to 5 bases and at J to 3 bases, leaving 7 bases not matched to a gene. CDR3 size: 15 residues. The CDR3 loop reads CASSPGTGTYYGYTF. The CDR3 coding sequence is TGTGCCAGCAGTCCCGGGACAGGGACCTACTATGGCTACACCTTC.

This clone was found a few times. The V gene is TRBV6-5, the J gene TRBJ2-6; perhaps TRBD2 as D (6 bases). The V end was cut by 10 bases, the J end by 2 bases, with 15 bases between. The V gene's germline CDR1 is MNHEY and CDR2 SVGAGI. This CDR3 has 15 residues. The CDR3 here is CATLGGDPGANVLTF. The CDR3 DNA follows: TGTGCCACCCTCGGAGGGGACCCTGGGGCCAACGTCCTGACTTTC.

This clone was observed a few times. This sequence joins TRBV28 and TRBJ1-2, with D unclear. CDR1 is MDHEN and CDR2 is SYDVKM in the germline V gene. Between the trimmed V and J ends, which lost 3 bases and 5 bases, there was a span of 7 bases. This CDR3 is 12 amino acids long. For the CDR3, the DNA is TGTGCCAGCAGTTTCCTCGGGTATGGCTACACCTTC. It is translated as CASSFLGYGYTF.

This clone came up a few times. V gene TRBV5-6 combines with J gene TRBJ2-1; TRBD2 aligns across 7 bases. The CDR3 has 15 amino acids. Looked up from germline, CDR1 is SGHDT and CDR2 is YYEEEE. The V and J ends lost 2 bases and 2 bases, in that order; junction bases with no gene match: 4. As DNA, the CDR3 is TGTGCCAGCAGCTTCGGGGGGAACACCTACAATGAGCAGTTCTTC. Its protein product is CASSFGGNTYNEQFF.

J is TRBJ1-3 and V is TRBV10-3; no clear D gene. The CDR3 length is 12 residues. Germline V gene data show CDR1 as ENHRY and CDR2 as SYGVKD. V lost 6 bases and J lost 8, with 11 bases in between. The chain's CDR3 is CAISPRLDTIYF. The CDR3 region has the DNA TGTGCCATCAGCCCCAGGTTGGACACCATATATTTT.

V usage is TRBV28 and J usage is TRBJ1-2, with TRBD1 identical over 10 bases. V trimming: 7 bases; J trimming: 4 bases; junction bases outside the gene matches: 9. This CDR3 is 15 amino acids long. The germline V gene encodes CDR1 MDHEN and CDR2 SYDVKM. The chain's CDR3 is CASTDRDRGGYGYTF. DNA for the CDR3: TGTGCCAGCACCGATCGGGACAGGGGAGGCTATGGCTACACCTTC.

The sample holds a few counts of this clone. The chain recombines TRBV5-1 with TRBJ1-1, with D tentatively TRBD1 (6 bases). V was shortened by 1 base and J by 1 base, with 8 bases between the two germline ends. CDR3 length: 14 amino acids. CDR1 is SGHRS, CDR2 YFSETQ, per germline. In DNA form, the CDR3 reads TGCGCCAGCAGCTTGCAGACAGGGAACACTGAAGCTTTCTTT. This sequence encodes CASSLQTGNTEAFF.

The V and J genes are TRBV5-4 and TRBJ2-7, with TRBD1 matching 8 bases. From germline, CDR1 is SGHNT and CDR2 YYREEE (reference sequence). The junction had 3 bases not matched to a gene; V was cut back by 4 bases and J by 6 bases. The CDR3 consists of 12 residues. The CDR3 reads CASSRTGIEQYF. CDR3 bases: TGTGCCAGCAGCCGGACAGGGATCGAGCAGTACTTC.

The V call is TRBV9, the J call TRBJ2-7; D is possibly TRBD2 (5 bases). CDR3 length: 14 amino acids. The ends were cut back, 3 bases at V and 5 bases at J, with 15 bases in the middle. Germline CDR1 reads SGDLS; CDR2 reads YYNGEE. The CDR3 sequence is CASSADYGVNEQYF. DNA for the CDR3: TGTGCCAGCAGCGCCGACTACGGTGTGAACGAGCAGTACTTC.

The table lists this clone with a count of one. Here the CDR3 reads CASSTGQGYGYTF. The CDR3 DNA reads TGTGCCAGCAGCACCGGACAGGGGTATGGCTACACCTTC. J is TRBJ1-2 and V is TRBV7-3, with 9 bases fitting TRBD1. This CDR3 spans 13 amino acids. Germline V gives CDR1 SGHTA, CDR2 FQGTGA. V was pared by 5 bases and J by 5 bases, with 3 bases of the junction left unmatched.

The chain uses TRBV18 and TRBJ1-5, with 8 bases lining up with TRBD1. The CDR3 loop spans 16 amino acids. The germline gives CDR1 KGHSH, CDR2 LQKENI. The junction had 5 bases not matched to a gene; V was cut back by 4 bases and J by 0 bases. DNA for the CDR3: TGTGCCAGCTCACAAACCGGGACAGGTAGCAATCAGCCCCAGCATTTT. Amino acid sequence: CASSQTGTGSNQPQHF.

This rearrangement joins TRBV10-3 to TRBJ2-3; TRBD2 matches 7 bases. This CDR3 has 14 residues. J was trimmed by 5 bases and V by 9 bases; bases with no gene match: 11. From germline, CDR1 is ENHRY and CDR2 SYGVKD. This chain's CDR3 is CAMVDGRPQDTQYF. In DNA, the CDR3 is TGTGCCATGGTAGACGGGAGGCCCCAAGATACGCAGTATTTT.

The count of this clone is one. The chain uses TRBV30 and TRBJ2-5, with 12 bases matching TRBD2. The CDR3 totals 16 residues. J was trimmed by 4 bases and V by 3 bases; bases with no gene match: 9. Germline values: CDR1 GTSNPN, CDR2 SVGIG (reference sequence). The chain's CDR3 is CAWSSTRTSGVETQYF. CDR3 coding DNA: TGTGCCTGGAGCTCAACGCGGACTAGCGGGGTAGAGACCCAGTACTTC.

The chain combines TRBV5-1 with TRBJ2-1, with 10 bases that match TRBD1. Trimming at V came to 3 bases and at J to 3 bases, leaving 0 bases not matched to a gene. Per the germline V gene, CDR1 is SGHRS and CDR2 is YFSETQ. CDR3 size: 14 residues. CDR3 coding DNA: TGCGCCAGCAGCTGGACAGGGGGCTACAATGAGCAGTTCTTC. Amino acids: CASSWTGGYNEQFF.

Written as DNA, the CDR3 is TGTGCCAGCAGCCAGGACAGCATCAATCAGCCCCAGCATTTT. It is translated as CASSQDSINQPQHF. V gene TRBV6-4 combines with J gene TRBJ1-5; the D gene is possibly TRBD1 (6 bases). From germline, CDR1 is MRHNA and CDR2 SNTAGT. V lost 6 bases and J 3 bases, leaving 12 bases between the germline ends. The CDR3 loop spans 14 amino acids.

This clone has just a few counts. V gene TRBV20-1 combines with J gene TRBJ1-2; 7 bases line up with TRBD1. Trimming at V came to 5 bases and at J to 12 bases, leaving 9 bases not matched to a gene. In germline, CDR1 is DFQATT, CDR2 SNEGSKA (reference sequence). The CDR3 extends over 11 amino acids. CDR3 sequence (DNA): TGCAGTGCTGATAAGGACAGGCGGAACACCTTC. It translates to CSADKDRRNTF.

The chain is built from TRBV30 and TRBJ1-1; the D gene is possibly TRBD1 (6 bases). The germline V and J ends were trimmed by 8 bases and 0 bases, with 16 bases remaining between them. CDR3 length equals 14 residues. Germline values: CDR1 GTSNPN, CDR2 SVGIG (reference sequence). Here the CDR3 DNA reads TGTGCCGGGTGGACGGGACACGTGAACACTGAAGCTTTCTTT. Translating it yields CAGWTGHVNTEAFF.

This chain connects TRBV6-1 to TRBJ1-1; possible D gene TRBD1, 5 bases. The CDR3 is 16 amino acids. V was clipped by 1 base and J by 1 base, with 13 bases between them. In germline, CDR1 is MNHNS, CDR2 SASEGT. In DNA form, the CDR3 reads TGTGCCAGCAGTGAAGGGCCGGGGGATTCGAACACTGAAGCTTTCTTT. The encoded protein is CASSEGPGDSNTEAFF.

The gene calls are TRBV5-4 and TRBJ2-5; D possibly corresponds to TRBD2 (5 bases). CDR1 SGHNT and CDR2 YYREEE come from the germline V gene (reference sequence). The length of the CDR3 is 15 residues. Between the trimmed V and J ends, which lost 0 bases and 1 base, there was a span of 10 bases. The CDR3 nucleotides read TGTGCCAGCAGCTTGGGAGGGAGCCTCCAAGAGACCCAGTACTTC. Translated, it gives CASSLGGSLQETQYF.

The chain carries TRBV2 and TRBJ2-7, with 8 bases aligning to TRBD1. Germline-derived CDR1 and CDR2 are SNHLY and FYNNEI. The CDR3 is made up of 14 amino acids. V dropped 3 bases and J dropped 7; count of bases not matched to a gene: 8. The CDR3 here is CASSDTGGQGEQYF. In DNA form, the CDR3 reads TGTGCCAGCAGTGATACAGGGGGGCAGGGGGAGCAGTACTTC.

The chain has TRBV4-1 and TRBJ2-1; TRBD2 is a possible D gene (5 bases). Germline assignment: CDR1 MGHRA and CDR2 YSYEKL. The CDR3 has 15 amino acids. Deletions cut 0 bases from V and 3 bases from J, with 9 bases between. The CDR3 spells CASSQEPAGYNEQFF. CDR3 sequence (DNA): TGCGCCAGCAGCCAAGAACCCGCGGGCTACAATGAGCAGTTCTTC.

This clone was seen a few times. The V call is TRBV4-2, the J call TRBJ1-2, with 9 bases aligning to TRBD1. Per germline, CDR1 LGHNA and CDR2 YNFKEQ. The V and J ends lost 2 bases and 6 bases, in that order; junction bases with no gene match: 7. The CDR3 spans 15 residues. The CDR3 nucleotides read TGTGCCAGCAGCCAATTAGACAGGGGGAGAAATGGCTACACCTTC. This gives the protein CASSQLDRGRNGYTF.

V and J are TRBV10-1 and TRBJ1-1, with 9 bases identical to TRBD1. Losses at the gene ends were 8 bases for V and 3 bases for J; bases not matched to a gene: 10. CDR3 length: 15 residues. Germline V gene data show CDR1 as WNHNN and CDR2 as SYGVQD (reference sequence). CDR3: CASPGTGLSDTEAFF. CDR3 in DNA: TGCGCCAGCCCCGGGACAGGGCTCTCGGACACTGAAGCTTTCTTT.

A word on this clone: This sample includes further DNA sequences coding for the same CDR3. CDR3 DNA: TGCGCCAGCAGCCCTCGACAGGGGGTCTATGCTAATGAAAAACTGTTTTTT. Residues: CASSPRQGVYANEKLFF. The chain joins TRBV4-1 to TRBJ1-4, with 9 positions matching TRBD1. V lost 4 bases to trimming and J lost 3 bases; unmatched junction nucleotides: 9. This CDR3 region has 17 residues. From germline, CDR1 is MGHRA and CDR2 YSYEKL.

CDR3 residues: CASSLYLGNPMNTEAFF. CDR3 bases: TGTGCCAGCAGCTTGTATCTCGGGAACCCCATGAACACTGAAGCTTTCTTT. The chain recombines TRBV7-8 with TRBJ1-1; D not certain. Trimming pared 3 bases from V and 0 bases from J, leaving 17 bases between. The CDR3 totals 17 residues. Per germline, CDR1 SGHVS and CDR2 FQNEAQ.

V usage is TRBV5-6 and J usage is TRBJ1-6; D ambiguous. The V gene's germline CDR1 is SGHDT and CDR2 YYEEEE. This CDR3 has 14 residues. V was pared by 9 bases and J by 8 bases, with 18 bases between. The CDR3 reads CATRGRGRDSPLHF. The CDR3 nucleotides are TGTGCCACTCGCGGACGGGGTCGAGATTCACCCCTCCACTTT.